The rows below give T cell receptor beta chains drawn from one sample of a study of blood T cell repertoires in COVID-19. TCRdb keeps only in-frame clones here, not all; method: immunoSEQ multiplex PCR. The table records about 200,000 clones, about 80% of them present only once. The specimen sequenced was peripheral blood. These receptors were obtained from a human donor with acute or convalescent COVID-19. The donor label of this sample is uncertain. Each CDR3 is given without its conserved first and last residue. The order of the fields is D gene, J gene, V gene, CDR3 protein. A D gene is named only where the DNA matches it firmly.

D gene: TRBD1
J gene: TRBJ1-5
V gene: TRBV7-9
CDR3 protein: ASSFEDRDQPQH

D gene: NA
J gene: TRBJ2-2
V gene: TRBV4-1
CDR3 protein: ASSQDAGANTGELF

D gene: NA
J gene: TRBJ1-2
V gene: TRBV14
CDR3 protein: ASSQERKGGYT

D gene: TRBD1
J gene: TRBJ1-3
V gene: TRBV29-1
CDR3 protein: SVAGGQGGSNTIY

D gene: TRBD2
J gene: TRBJ2-3
V gene: TRBV4-2
CDR3 protein: ASSQGKTSGSSTDTQY

D gene: NA
J gene: TRBJ1-5
V gene: TRBV27
CDR3 protein: ASSLAGNQPQH

D gene: TRBD2
J gene: TRBJ2-7
V gene: TRBV5-1
CDR3 protein: ASRNGLAGGSEQY

D gene: TRBD2
J gene: TRBJ2-3
V gene: TRBV4-1
CDR3 protein: ASSRGSPPDTQY

D gene: TRBD1
J gene: TRBJ1-4
V gene: TRBV18
CDR3 protein: ASSPTGTGIDKLF

D gene: NA
J gene: TRBJ2-2
V gene: TRBV7-9
CDR3 protein: ASLIASGNTGELF

D gene: NA
J gene: TRBJ2-5
V gene: TRBV5-1
CDR3 protein: ASSLGPSEGVRETQY

D gene: TRBD1
J gene: TRBJ2-5
V gene: TRBV6-5
CDR3 protein: ASRRQGNAETQY

D gene: NA
J gene: TRBJ1-5
V gene: TRBV7-9
CDR3 protein: ASSPDGGPNQPQH

D gene: TRBD2
J gene: TRBJ2-2
V gene: TRBV5-1
CDR3 protein: ASSPPLAGVAGELF

D gene: TRBD1
J gene: TRBJ1-4
V gene: TRBV7-9
CDR3 protein: ASSRDREKEKLF

D gene: TRBD2
J gene: TRBJ2-7
V gene: TRBV19
CDR3 protein: ASSQREGRYEQY

D gene: NA
J gene: TRBJ2-3
V gene: TRBV29-1
CDR3 protein: SVDTSTDTQY

D gene: TRBD1
J gene: TRBJ1-5
V gene: TRBV6-5
CDR3 protein: ASFDRGYGQPQH

D gene: TRBD2
J gene: TRBJ2-7
V gene: TRBV28
CDR3 protein: ASGGGTYEQY

D gene: NA
J gene: TRBJ1-1
V gene: TRBV18
CDR3 protein: ASSPPRVGTEAF

D gene: NA
J gene: TRBJ1-1
V gene: TRBV29-1
CDR3 protein: SVSPGGGDTEAF

D gene: NA
J gene: TRBJ2-7
V gene: TRBV5-1
CDR3 protein: ASRPSGDHEQY

D gene: NA
J gene: TRBJ1-3
V gene: TRBV5-1
CDR3 protein: ASSLGQDSGNTIY

D gene: TRBD1
J gene: TRBJ1-5
V gene: TRBV28
CDR3 protein: ASSRGQIGNQPQH

D gene: TRBD2
J gene: TRBJ2-1
V gene: TRBV2
CDR3 protein: ASSEGGLAGGSSYNEQF

D gene: TRBD2
J gene: TRBJ2-1
V gene: TRBV11-2
CDR3 protein: ASSYIAGGYNEQF

D gene: TRBD1
J gene: TRBJ2-1
V gene: TRBV2
CDR3 protein: ASSQTGGARNEQF

D gene: NA
J gene: TRBJ2-3
V gene: TRBV30
CDR3 protein: AWSASTDTQY

D gene: TRBD1
J gene: TRBJ1-1
V gene: TRBV5-4
CDR3 protein: ASSMEGPGQGAEAF

D gene: NA
J gene: TRBJ2-7
V gene: TRBV4-1
CDR3 protein: ASSQVDRSYEQY

D gene: NA
J gene: TRBJ2-7
V gene: TRBV28
CDR3 protein: ASSFGGRYEQY

D gene: TRBD1
J gene: TRBJ1-4
V gene: TRBV11-2
CDR3 protein: ASSHGTGGYEKLF

D gene: NA
J gene: TRBJ2-7
V gene: TRBV12-3/TRBV12-4
CDR3 protein: ASSLSTTSEQY

D gene: NA
J gene: TRBJ1-2
V gene: TRBV19
CDR3 protein: ASKGEGYGYT

D gene: TRBD1
J gene: TRBJ1-3
V gene: TRBV12-3/TRBV12-4
CDR3 protein: ASSLGQGHIY

D gene: TRBD2
J gene: TRBJ2-7
V gene: TRBV7-2
CDR3 protein: ASSELSMYGRASGEQY

D gene: NA
J gene: TRBJ2-3
V gene: TRBV12-3/TRBV12-4
CDR3 protein: ASAGGTDTQY

D gene: TRBD2
J gene: TRBJ2-3
V gene: TRBV7-2
CDR3 protein: ASSPQGTSGRDTQY

D gene: NA
J gene: TRBJ1-4
V gene: TRBV5-1
CDR3 protein: ASSTQGLRGEKLF

D gene: NA
J gene: TRBJ1-1
V gene: TRBV7-9
CDR3 protein: ASSLSLNTEAF

D gene: NA
J gene: TRBJ2-1
V gene: TRBV29-1
CDR3 protein: SVGPRGSYNEQF

D gene: TRBD1
J gene: TRBJ1-1
V gene: TRBV19
CDR3 protein: ASQRQGLISEAF

D gene: NA
J gene: TRBJ1-1
V gene: TRBV10-3
CDR3 protein: AISESTAYEAF

D gene: TRBD2
J gene: TRBJ2-5
V gene: TRBV18
CDR3 protein: ASSPGSGSPETQY

D gene: TRBD2
J gene: TRBJ2-1
V gene: TRBV11-2
CDR3 protein: ASSGWASGRDNEQF

D gene: TRBD1
J gene: TRBJ1-4
V gene: TRBV6-1
CDR3 protein: ASSGERDRGPSTNEKLF

D gene: NA
J gene: TRBJ2-4
V gene: TRBV19
CDR3 protein: ASSSVPGKRLAKNIQY

D gene: NA
J gene: TRBJ1-1
V gene: TRBV20-1
CDR3 protein: SAGVGRGTEAF

D gene: TRBD2
J gene: TRBJ2-1
V gene: TRBV4-1
CDR3 protein: ASSQETSGRIDEQF

D gene: NA
J gene: TRBJ2-7
V gene: TRBV27
CDR3 protein: ASSLNGQGTYEQY

D gene: TRBD1
J gene: TRBJ1-2
V gene: TRBV29-1
CDR3 protein: SVIRGAAPHGYT

D gene: TRBD2
J gene: TRBJ2-2
V gene: TRBV29-1
CDR3 protein: SVAGLSGTSATGELF

D gene: NA
J gene: TRBJ2-2
V gene: TRBV19
CDR3 protein: ASTTTGTTNTGELF

D gene: NA
J gene: TRBJ2-2
V gene: TRBV28
CDR3 protein: ASRLPQGNTGELF